One and the same sample provided the 13 T cell receptor beta chains below, sequenced in a study of memory CD4+ T cells and cytomegalovirus serostatus. The sort gate was single viable CD3+CD4+CD8-CD45RO+ cells for memory CD4+ T cells. The method was immunoSEQ multiplex PCR; TCRdb's version includes in-frame clones alone and lacks a portion of them. The data show some 44,000 clones, with about three quarters seen just once and 0.55% held by the top ten. Material: memory CD4+ T cells from blood. These receptors were collected from an adult in good health and CMV-seronegative.

The chain couples TRBV5-4 to TRBJ2-3; TRBD2 matches 8 bases. Germline V gene sequence: CDR1 SGHNT, CDR2 YYREEE (reference sequence). V trimming: 0 bases; J trimming: 1 base; junction bases outside the gene matches: 7. The CDR3 length is 17 residues. CDR3 residues: CASSLARAGGRTDTQYF. In DNA, the CDR3 is TGTGCCAGCAGCTTGGCCAGGGCGGGGGGCCGCACAGATACGCAGTATTTT.

The V call is TRBV18, the J call TRBJ1-1; D unresolved. Trimming pared 5 bases from V and 8 bases from J, leaving 9 bases between. Germline V CDR1 and CDR2: KGHSH, LQKENI. The CDR3 spans 11 residues. CDR3 region: CASSATTEAFF. CDR3 coding DNA: TGTGCCAGCTCAGCCACGACGGAAGCTTTCTTT.

This clone was counted only a few times. The CDR3 DNA reads as TGTGCCAGCAGCTCCTTTCTAGCGGGGGACTACAATGAGCAGTTCTTC. Protein product: CASSSFLAGDYNEQFF. The rearrangement links TRBV11-1 to TRBJ2-1, with 10 bases lining up with TRBD2. There are 16 residues in the CDR3. Germline V gene sequence: CDR1 SGHAT, CDR2 FQDESV (reference sequence). Trimming removed 4 bases from V and 3 bases from J; junction bases left unmatched: 6.

V usage is TRBV25-1 and J usage is TRBJ2-1; 8 bases match TRBD2. The V segment lost 3 bases and the J segment 9 bases; nucleotides outside the gene matches: 10. The V gene's germline CDR1 is MGHDK and CDR2 SYGVNS. This CDR3 region has 15 residues. This CDR3 is CASSDKYGGAGEQFF. The CDR3 region has the DNA TGTGCCAGCAGTGATAAATACGGGGGGGCCGGTGAGCAGTTCTTC.

The CDR3 protein is CASSSWAGNTEAFF. The CDR3 DNA sequence: TGTGCCAGCAGTTCGTGGGCAGGGAACACTGAAGCTTTCTTT. The V gene is TRBV6-5, the J gene TRBJ1-1; D call uncertain. The CDR3 runs 14 residues. Trimming left V 4 bases short and J 1 base short, with 10 bases between. Germline values: CDR1 MNHEY, CDR2 SVGAGI.

This clone qualifies as medium-sized. The CDR3 DNA is TGTGCCAGCACCATAGACGGAAATCAGCCCCAGCATTTT. Translation gives CASTIDGNQPQHF. The rearrangement joins TRBV6-6 to TRBJ1-5; D remains ambiguous. Deletions cut 7 bases from V and 4 bases from J, with 11 bases between. The CDR3 has 13 amino acids. Germline CDR1 and CDR2: MNHNY and SVGAGI (reference sequence).

The chain employs TRBV27 and TRBJ1-1; D gene uncertain. Trimming shortened V by 1 base and J by 3 bases, and 12 bases separated the two germline ends. Germline-derived CDR1 and CDR2 are MNHEY and SMNVEV (reference sequence). The CDR3 covers 15 residues. CDR3 in amino acids: CASSLFGVVHTEAFF. The CDR3 nucleotides are TGTGCCAGCAGTTTATTTGGGGTTGTTCACACTGAAGCTTTCTTT.

The chain couples TRBV6-1 to TRBJ2-1, with no clear D. CDR3 size: 11 residues. Germline values: CDR1 MNHNS, CDR2 SASEGT. Between the trimmed V and J ends, which lost 8 bases and 6 bases, there was a span of 8 bases. CDR3: CASAAFNEQFF. CDR3 nucleotide sequence: TGTGCCAGCGCAGCTTTCAATGAGCAGTTCTTC.

This clone was counted a few times. V usage is TRBV6-1 and J usage is TRBJ2-2; D unresolved. This CDR3 has 15 amino acids. The V end was cut by 7 bases, the J end by 6 bases, with 18 bases between. Germline V gene sequence: CDR1 MNHNS, CDR2 SASEGT. Here the CDR3 DNA reads TGTGCCAGCATTAATCGTGCTTTATCTGCCGGGGAGCTGTTTTTT. Encoded protein: CASINRALSAGELFF.

The chain combines TRBV28 with TRBJ1-2, with 9 bases matching TRBD1. Germline V lookup: CDR1 MDHEN, CDR2 SYDVKM. The CDR3 is 12 residues long. Trimming removed 8 bases from V and 3 bases from J; junction bases left unmatched: 1. For the CDR3, the DNA is TGTGCCAGCCGGGACAGGGACTATGGCTACACCTTC. It codes for CASRDRDYGYTF.

The J gene is TRBJ2-7, the V gene TRBV11-2; D is possibly TRBD1 (6 bases). Germline values: CDR1 SGHAT, CDR2 FQNNGV. The V end lost 1 base, the J end lost 3 bases, and 13 bases lay between the germline ends. The CDR3 runs to 15 residues. The chain's CDR3 is CASSLVQGNFYEQYF. CDR3 sequence (DNA): TGTGCCAGCAGCTTAGTACAGGGAAACTTCTACGAGCAGTACTTC.

The V and J genes are TRBV10-3 and TRBJ1-1; no clear D gene. Looked up from germline, CDR1 is ENHRY and CDR2 is SYGVKD. The CDR3 has 11 residues. V lost 8 bases to trimming and J lost 0 bases, with 4 bases between them. The CDR3 loop is CAILVNTEAFF. CDR3 coding DNA: TGTGCCATCCTGGTGAACACTGAAGCTTTCTTT.

J is TRBJ2-4 and V is TRBV5-1; 8 nucleotides match TRBD2. Trimming removed 5 bases from V and 13 bases from J; junction bases left unmatched: 11. The CDR3 sequence is 13 residues long. CDR1 is SGHRS and CDR2 is YFSETQ in the germline V gene. DNA of the CDR3: TGCGCCAGCAGGGATGGAGCCAGCGGGGGCCAGTACTTC. Residues: CASRDGASGGQYF.